This entry features one T cell receptor beta chain sequence. What it binds is not known. V trimming: 3 bases; J trimming: 2 bases; junction bases outside the gene matches: 8. CDR1 SGDLS and CDR2 YYNGEE come from the germline V gene. The CDR3 consists of 15 residues. This specimen comes from a study of shared clonotypes between healthy human individuals. General study points: An expected dependence of interdonor clonotype sharing on sequencing depth was noted.

In the original analysis: Filtering differed because ImmunoSEQ produced junction-only sequences that carried no quality scores. The method was immunoSEQ multiplex PCR; TCRdb's version includes in-frame clones alone and lacks a portion of them. V and J calls and clone size follow that table, whereas D and trimming were derived from the DNA. The sample records around 690,000 clones, roughly 88% being singletons. This receptor was obtained from a man aged 18 to 30 in good health. Some clones in this sample may be carry-over from other donors' samples. J is TRBJ2-7 and V is TRBV9; 7 bases match TRBD2. Specimen: memory CD8+ T cells from PBMCs. The subset here: CD45RO+ cells pooled with CCR7-negative TemRA cells. Here the CDR3 DNA reads TGTGCCAGCAGCGCGAGGGCGGGAGAGACCTACGAGCAGTACTTC. Translating it yields CASSARAGETYEQYF.